This TCR beta chain was sequenced during a study of T-cell reconstitution after alpha-beta-depleted transplantation in children. V was trimmed by 2 bases and J by 3 bases, leaving 16 bases between them. Per germline, CDR1 DFQATT and CDR2 SNEGSKA (reference sequence). The CDR3 totals 15 residues. Preparation of the TCRbeta library used unique molecular identifiers. One entry per CDR3 protein, called by TCRdb with MiXCR from the PCR reads. Among 750,000 to 950,000 distinct CDR3 sequences, roughly 16% were seen once, and the ten largest hold approximately 5%. The clonotype originates from a male patient younger than 18 who had a stem cell transplant for acute lymphoblastic leukemia, so the T cells may come from the graft donor. The sample was PBMCs, mostly from graft donor cells, taken 360 days after TCRalphabeta/CD19-depleted stem cell transplant. This chain links TRBV20-1 with TRBJ1-1; D may be TRBD1 (5 bases). The CDR3 region is CSARRKQAGDTEAFF. The CDR3 nucleotides read TGCAGTGCTAGAAGGAAACAGGCGGGGGACACTGAAGCTTTCTTT.